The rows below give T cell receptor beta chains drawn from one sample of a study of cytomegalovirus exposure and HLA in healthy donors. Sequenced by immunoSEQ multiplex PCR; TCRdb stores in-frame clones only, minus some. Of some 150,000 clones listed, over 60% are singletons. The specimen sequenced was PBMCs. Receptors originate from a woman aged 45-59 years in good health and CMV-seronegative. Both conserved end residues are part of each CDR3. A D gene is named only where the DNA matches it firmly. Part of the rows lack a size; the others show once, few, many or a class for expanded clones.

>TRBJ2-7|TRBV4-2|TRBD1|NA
TGTGCCAGCAGCCAAGAAACAGGGGGATCGCTACAGAAGCAGTACTTC
CASSQETGGSLQKQYF
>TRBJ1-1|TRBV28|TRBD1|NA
TGTGCCAGCAGTAAGCCGGGACAGGGGGGCACTGAAGCTTTCTTT
CASSKPGQGGTEAFF
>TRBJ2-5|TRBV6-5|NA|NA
TGTGCCAGCAGGTCCAGACTAGGGAGGGAGACCCAGTACTTC
CASRSRLGRETQYF
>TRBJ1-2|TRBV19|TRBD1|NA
TGTGCCAGCAAGGAGGGGGCGAACTATGGCTACACCTTC
CASKEGANYGYTF
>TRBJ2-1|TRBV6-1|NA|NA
TGTGCCAGCAGTGTGCAGGTCAGCTCCTACAATGAGCAGTTCTTC
CASSVQVSSYNEQFF
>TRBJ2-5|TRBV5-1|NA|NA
TGCGCCAGCAGCTCTCGTATACAAGAGACCCAGTACTTC
CASSSRIQETQYF
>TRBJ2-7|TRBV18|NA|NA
TGTGCCAGCTCACCACCGACTTCGGGGTCAGGCGAGCAGTACTTC
CASSPPTSGSGEQYF
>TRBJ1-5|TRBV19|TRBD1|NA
TGTGCCAGTTCCTCCCAGGGGGGACAAAGAGCAGGCAATCAGCCCCAGCATTTT
CASSSQGGQRAGNQPQHF
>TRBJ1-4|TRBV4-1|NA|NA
TGCGCCAGCAGCCACCCGGGTTGGTCTAATGAAAAACTGTTTTTT
CASSHPGWSNEKLFF
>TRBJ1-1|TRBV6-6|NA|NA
TGTGCCAGCAGTGCTTCGGTGGACACTGAAGCTTTCTTT
CASSASVDTEAFF
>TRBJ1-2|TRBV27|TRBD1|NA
TGTGCCAGCAGTTGGGATCTAACAGGGGCCTATGGCTACACCTTC
CASSWDLTGAYGYTF
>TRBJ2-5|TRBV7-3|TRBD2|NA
TGTGCCAGCAGCTTGGGCGGGGGGGCCGGTTTTGAGACCCAGTACTTC
CASSLGGGAGFETQYF
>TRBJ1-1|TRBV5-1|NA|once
TGCGCCAGCAGCCCAGTAGGAGTGAACACTGAAGCTTTCTTT
CASSPVGVNTEAFF
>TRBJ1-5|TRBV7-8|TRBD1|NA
TGTGCCAGCAGCCCACAGGGGAACGGAAATCAGCCCCAGCATTTT
CASSPQGNGNQPQHF
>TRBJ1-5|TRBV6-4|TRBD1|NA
TGTGCCAGCAGTGCCTCAACAGGGGGAGTCAATCAGCCCCAGCATTTT
CASSASTGGVNQPQHF
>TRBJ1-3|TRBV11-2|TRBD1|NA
TGTGCCAGCAGCCACCCGGGACAGCGAAACACCATATATTTT
CASSHPGQRNTIYF
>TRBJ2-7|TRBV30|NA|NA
TGTGCCTGGGGTGCGGACACCTTCGGCGAGCAGTACTTC
CAWGADTFGEQYF
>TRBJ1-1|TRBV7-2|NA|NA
TGTGCCAGCAGCTTCCTCACTGAAGCTTTCTTT
CASSFLTEAFF
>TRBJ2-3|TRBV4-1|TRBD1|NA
TGCGCCAGCAGCCAAGATAGGGACAGGGGAAGCACAGATACGCAGTATTTT
CASSQDRDRGSTDTQYF
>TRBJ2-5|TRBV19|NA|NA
TGTGCCAGTAGTTCCGGACTGCAAGAGACCCAGTACTTC
CASSSGLQETQYF
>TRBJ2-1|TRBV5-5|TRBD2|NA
TGTGCCAGCAGCTCCCGGGCGGGCGGGGGGGCGTACAATGAGCAGTTCTTC
CASSSRAGGGAYNEQFF
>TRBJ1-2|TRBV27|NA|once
TGTGCCAGCAGTTCCCCGGCGGACTATGGCTACACCTTC
CASSSPADYGYTF
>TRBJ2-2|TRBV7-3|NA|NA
TGTGCCAGCAGCGAAACAGGCTTATCCACCGGGGAGCTGTTTTTT
CASSETGLSTGELFF
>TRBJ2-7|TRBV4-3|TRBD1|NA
TGCGCCAGCAGCCGGTTACAGGGGGGCGAGCAGTACTTC
CASSRLQGGEQYF
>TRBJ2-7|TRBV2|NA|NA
TGTGCCACAGGAGGGACCTACGAGCAGTACTTC
CATGGTYEQYF
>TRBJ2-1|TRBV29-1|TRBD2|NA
TGCAGCGTTGCACTAGCGGGGAACAATGAGCAGTTCTTC
CSVALAGNNEQFF
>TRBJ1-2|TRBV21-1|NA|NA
TGTGCCAGCAGCAAAGACAGACAGGGGGCTGGCTACACCTTC
CASSKDRQGAGYTF
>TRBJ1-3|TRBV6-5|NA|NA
TGTGCCAGCAGTTACTCTCCCCGTTCTATCACCATATATTTT
CASSYSPRSITIYF
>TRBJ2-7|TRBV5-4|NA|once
TGTGCCAGCAGCCGCCCAAGGAGCTACGAGCAGTACTTC
CASSRPRSYEQYF
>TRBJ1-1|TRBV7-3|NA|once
TGTGCCAGCAGCTTAGGGGCAGGGAACACTGAAGCTTTCTTT
CASSLGAGNTEAFF
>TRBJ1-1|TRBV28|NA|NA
TGTGCCAGCAGTTTAATCGGACTCCCGAACACTGAAGCTTTCTTT
CASSLIGLPNTEAFF
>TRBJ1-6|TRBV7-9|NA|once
TGTGCCAGCAGCTTAGACGGGGGACGGAATTCACCCCTCCACTTT
CASSLDGGRNSPLHF
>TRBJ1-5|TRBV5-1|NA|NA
TGCGCCAGCAGCTTGTCAGGGAATGATCAGCCCCAGCATTTT
CASSLSGNDQPQHF
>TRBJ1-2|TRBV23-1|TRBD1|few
TGCGCCAGCAGTCAGCTGCGGGACAGGGCTAACTATGGCTACACCTTC
CASSQLRDRANYGYTF
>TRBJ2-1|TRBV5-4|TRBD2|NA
TGTGCCAGCAGACCTAGCGGGGGCGTCTCCTACAATGAGCAGTTCTTC
CASRPSGGVSYNEQFF
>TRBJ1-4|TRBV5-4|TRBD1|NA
TGTGCCAGCAGCGTGGACAGGACCGCAACTAATGAAAAACTGTTTTTT
CASSVDRTATNEKLFF
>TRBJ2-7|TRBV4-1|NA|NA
TGCGCCAGCAGCCAAGGGGTCATCGGTAGGGGCAGGTACGAGCAGTACTTC
CASSQGVIGRGRYEQYF
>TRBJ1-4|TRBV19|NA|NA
NA
CASTSGPINEKLFF
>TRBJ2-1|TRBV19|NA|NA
TGTGCCAGTAGTATAGTCGGGGAGGATGAGCAGTTCTTC
CASSIVGEDEQFF
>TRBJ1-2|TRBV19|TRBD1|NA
TGTGCCAGTAGTACCGAGACAGGGGATCATTTTTTTGACTATGGCTACACCTTC
CASSTETGDHFFDYGYTF
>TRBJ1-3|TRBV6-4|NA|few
TGTGCCAGCAGCTCGACAGGCTCCTCTGGAAACACCATATATTTT
CASSSTGSSGNTIYF
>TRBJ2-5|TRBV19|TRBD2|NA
TGTGCCAGTAGTCTTGGGACTAGCCCAGAGACCCAGTACTTC
CASSLGTSPETQYF